Shown below are 9 T cell receptor beta chains from a single sample sequenced in a study of T cells after yellow fever vaccination (dated by TCRdb to about 2019). The treatment or condition label, as the study defines it: live attenuated yellow fever vaccine strain. The library was generated by 5' RACE. The sequencing machine was an Illumina HiSeq 2500. Using fastp trimming at Q25 and MiXCR clonotype assembly, TCRdb reanalyzed the public sequencing data and kept in-frame beta chains. CDR3 protein duplicates are merged, each entry listing the most common genes and DNA. The sample has roughly 520,000 distinct CDR3 sequences on record, around a fifth of them singletons. About a sixth of the sample is held by the ten biggest clonotypes. The source was PBMCs, collected less than 25 days after the first yellow fever vaccination. The origin of the receptors is a man younger than 35 who received the YFV17D yellow fever vaccine.

This chain uses TRBV9 with TRBJ2-1, with unresolved D. The CDR3 has 16 amino acids. Trimming shortened V by 4 bases and J by 0 bases, and 14 bases separated the two germline ends. Per the germline V gene, CDR1 is SGDLS and CDR2 is YYNGEE. In DNA form, the CDR3 reads TGTGCCAGCAGCCCCTACCGGTTCAGCTCCTACAATGAGCAGTTCTTC. Its translation is CASSPYRFSSYNEQFF. The whole variable domain, filled in from reference TRBV9 and TRBJ2-1, reads DSGVTQTPKHLITATGQRVTLRCSPRSGDLSVYWYQQSLDQGLQFLIQYYNGEERAKGNILERFSAQQFPDLHSELNLSSLELGDSALYFCASSPYRFSSYNEQFFGPGTRLTVL.

This clonotype was counted only a few times. The chain couples TRBV5-1 to TRBJ2-3, with TRBD2 matching over 9 bases. The germline CDR1 and CDR2 sequences are SGHRS and YFSETQ. The CDR3 loop spans 18 amino acids. With V trimmed by 4 bases and J by 2 bases, 14 bases remained unmatched. DNA of the CDR3: TGCGCCAGCAGCCTGCGGGGGGGCCAATGGTTGTCCACAGATACGCAGTATTTT. This encodes CASSLRGGQWLSTDTQYF.

The chain carries TRBV5-1 and TRBJ1-3; D is undetermined. Germline V CDR1 and CDR2: SGHRS, YFSETQ. This CDR3 contains 15 residues. V lost 4 bases, J lost 0 bases, and 11 bases lay in between. DNA of the CDR3: TGCGCCAGCAGCGACAACACCTACTCTGGAAACACCATATATTTT. Protein sequence: CASSDNTYSGNTIYF. Complete variable domain (other parts from reference TRBV5-1 and TRBJ1-3): KAGVTQTPRYLIKTRGQQVTLSCSPISGHRSVSWYQQTPGQGLQFLFEYFSETQRNKGNFPGRFSGRQFSNSRSEMNVSTLELGDSALYLCASSDNTYSGNTIYFGEGSWLTVV.

The CDR3 loop is CASSHGDTEAFF. As DNA, the CDR3 is TGTGCCAGCAGCCATGGGGACACTGAAGCTTTCTTT. The chain joins TRBV7-9 to TRBJ1-1; D gene unclear. The CDR3 covers 12 residues. Germline V gives CDR1 SEHNR, CDR2 FQNEAQ (reference sequence). The germline V and J ends were trimmed by 5 bases and 3 bases, with 7 bases remaining between them.

This clonotype has more than one count but fewer than ten. This rearrangement joins TRBV18 to TRBJ2-3, with TRBD1 identical over 8 bases. Losses at the gene ends were 1 base for V and 1 base for J; bases not matched to a gene: 4. The CDR3 spans 16 residues. The germline V gene encodes CDR1 KGHSH and CDR2 LQKENI. The CDR3 nucleotides are TGTGCCAGCTCACCACGCAGGGGGCGCGGCACAGATACGCAGTATTTT. This codes for CASSPRRGRGTDTQYF. The full variable domain, completed using reference TRBV18 and TRBJ2-3, is NAGVMQNPRHLVRRRGQEARLRCSPMKGHSHVYWYRQLPEEGLKFMVYLQKENIIDESGMPKERFSAEFPKEGPSILRIQQVVRGDSAAYFCASSPRRGRGTDTQYFGPGTRLTVL.

This clonotype was seen only a few times. The V call is TRBV12-3 or TRBV12-4, the J call TRBJ2-2; D perhaps matches TRBD1 (5 bases). The CDR3 contains 15 residues. The V end was cut by 6 bases, the J end by 5 bases, with 16 bases between. The CDR3 DNA reads as TGTGCCAGCAGACCCAGGGTAGGGGAAACCGGGGAGCTGTTTTTT. This encodes CASRPRVGETGELFF.

This clonotype appeared a few times. The chain links TRBV12-3 or TRBV12-4 to TRBJ1-5, with 7 nucleotides matching TRBD1. The CDR3 contains 13 residues. Trimming at V came to 5 bases and at J to 6 bases, leaving 4 bases not matched to a gene. CDR3 amino acids: CASSLDRVQPQHF. The CDR3, as DNA: TGTGCCAGCAGTCTTGACAGGGTTCAGCCCCAGCATTTT.

The count of this clonotype is one. The rearrangement links TRBV29-1 to TRBJ2-2; no reliable D call. V lost 3 bases and J 0 bases, leaving 5 bases between the germline ends. The CDR3 has 13 residues. Germline lookup yields CDR1 SQVTM and CDR2 ANQGSEA. The chain's CDR3 is CSVELPNTGELFF. The CDR3 DNA sequence: TGCAGCGTTGAGTTGCCGAACACCGGGGAGCTGTTTTTT.

The chain joins TRBV4-1 to TRBJ1-1; D unclear. V lost 7 bases and J lost 0, with 12 bases in between. Germline V gene lookup returns CDR1 MGHRA and CDR2 YSYEKL. The CDR3 totals 14 residues. The CDR3 sequence is CASKGAGMNTEAFF. The CDR3 coding sequence is TGCGCCAGCAAAGGTGCGGGCATGAACACTGAAGCTTTCTTT.